What follows are 10 T cell receptor beta chains derived from one specimen sequenced in a study of Ad26.COV2.S vaccination and SARS-CoV-2 variants. Indicated treatment: some 20 received Ad26.COV2.S at low or high dose, single or two shots; about five received placebo; per-sample allocation not given. Specimens were obtained on day 63 following the first vaccine or placebo injection. Here immunoSEQ multiplex PCR was the method, and the copy in TCRdb shows in-frame clones only, minus some. The table lists 350,000 to 450,000 clones, 70% to 90% of them singletons, with around 3% in the top ten. The sequenced sample was peripheral blood, obtained in a trial of Ad26.COV2.S vaccine versus placebo. Every receptor here comes from a person between 18 and 65 years old who received the Ad26.COV2.S COVID-19 vaccine or a placebo.

The chain employs TRBV7-2 and TRBJ1-1, with D unresolved. This CDR3 comprises 14 residues. Per the germline V gene, CDR1 is SGHTA and CDR2 is FQGNSA. V was trimmed by 5 bases and J by 11 bases, leaving 21 bases between them. DNA of the CDR3: TGTGCCAGCAGCCTATCCTTCCGTGACACGGAGGCTTTCTTT. It specifies CASSLSFRDTEAFF.

This clone came up a few times. V usage is TRBV9 and J usage is TRBJ1-6, with a possible D match to TRBD1 (6 bases). The CDR3 has 14 residues. Trimming removed 3 bases at V and 7 bases at J, with 11 bases between. CDR1 is SGDLS, CDR2 YYNGEE, per germline. The CDR3 region has the DNA TGTGCCAGCAGCGCGATGGGGGCGAATTCACCCCTCCACTTT. Translating it yields CASSAMGANSPLHF.

The CDR3 protein is CASSPTDRNTEAFF. The CDR3 DNA is TGTGCCAGCAGCCCGACCGACAGGAACACTGAAGCTTTCTTT. The V call is TRBV3-1 (or the pseudogene TRBV3-2), the J call TRBJ1-1; D possibly corresponds to TRBD1 (5 bases). Trimming shortened V by 4 bases and J by 1 base, and 10 bases separated the two germline ends. The CDR3 sequence is 14 residues long. Germline V CDR1 and CDR2: LGHDT, YNNKEL (reference sequence).

The chain couples TRBV7-2 to TRBJ1-1; TRBD1 is a possible D gene (6 bases). CDR1 is SGHTA and CDR2 is FQGNSA in the germline V gene. CDR3 size: 15 residues. Trimming shortened V by 5 bases and J by 4 bases, and 17 bases separated the two germline ends. Here the CDR3 DNA reads TGTGCCAGCAGCCTAATACGTCAGGGGAGCACTGAAGCTTTCTTT. It encodes CASSLIRQGSTEAFF.

V usage is TRBV2 and J usage is TRBJ1-1, with a weak D call TRBD1 (5 bases). The V and J ends lost 3 bases and 4 bases respectively, with 12 bases between them. This CDR3 has 14 amino acids. Germline CDR1 is SNHLY and CDR2 is FYNNEI. The CDR3 bases are TGTGCCAGCAGTGAGGGCGGGGGGACCACTGAAGCTTTCTTT. This sequence encodes CASSEGGGTTEAFF.

V is TRBV12-3 or TRBV12-4 and J is TRBJ2-3, with D hard to call. This CDR3 has 13 residues. Trimming left V 4 bases short and J 3 bases short, with 8 bases between. This CDR3 reads CASSYSGTDTQYF. The CDR3 bases are TGTGCCAGCAGTTACTCGGGTACAGATACGCAGTATTTT.

The rearrangement joins TRBV6-2 or TRBV6-3 to TRBJ1-1, with unresolved D. Trimming cost V 5 bases and J 0 bases, with 7 bases left between them. In germline, CDR1 is MNHEY, CDR2 SVGEGT. There are 13 residues in the CDR3. CDR3 coding DNA: TGTGCCAGCAGTGGGCAGATGAACACTGAAGCTTTCTTT. Its translation is CASSGQMNTEAFF.

The rearrangement links TRBV7-2 to TRBJ1-5; D uncertain. Germline CDR1 is SGHTA and CDR2 is FQGNSA. Trimming removed 3 bases from V and 2 bases from J, with 5 bases in between. CDR3 length equals 13 residues. In DNA form, the CDR3 reads TGTGCCAGCAGCTTTTGGGGCAATCAGCCCCAGCATTTT. Residues: CASSFWGNQPQHF.

A few counts support this clone. This CDR3 is also generated by other DNA sequences in the sample. The chain carries TRBV5-1 and TRBJ1-3; 8 nucleotides align to TRBD1. V trimming: 4 bases; J trimming: 3 bases; junction bases outside the gene matches: 3. The length of the CDR3 is 14 residues. Germline CDR1 is SGHRS and CDR2 is YFSETQ. The DNA for the CDR3 is TGCGCCAGCAGCCCCGGACAGGGTGGAAACACCATATATTTT. This codes for CASSPGQGGNTIYF.

The gene calls are TRBV10-3 and TRBJ1-1; 10 nucleotides align to TRBD1. The CDR3 contains 13 residues. Per germline, CDR1 ENHRY and CDR2 SYGVKD. Losses at the gene ends were 5 bases for V and 9 bases for J; bases not matched to a gene: 6. The CDR3 region has the DNA TGTGCCATCAGTACCCCGGGACAGGGGCAAGCTTTCTTT. This encodes CAISTPGQGQAFF.